This TCR beta chain stems from a study of identical twins. Study results and limitations: Out-of-frame alpha sequences common to twins were enriched for low generation probability.

The germline gives CDR1 MGHDK, CDR2 SYGVNS. Trimming took 6 bases from V and 7 from J, leaving 13 bases between them. This CDR3 has 12 residues. In regard to this clonotype: The antigen is not known.

TCRdb independently ran MiXCR on the 5' RACE reads; one entry per CDR3 protein. The sample has 200,000 to 300,000 distinct CDR3 sequences; more than 9.5% are singletons. This sample also appeared in a second study, on yellow fever vaccine responses in identical twins.

J is TRBJ2-7 and V is TRBV25-1; D might be TRBD2 (6 bases). Sequencing used memory (CD45RO+) T cells sorted from blood. The sequence came from a young woman in good health. The CDR3, as DNA: TGTGCCAGCAGGAGGCCTGGAGGGGAGCAGTACTTC. Encoded protein: CASRRPGGEQYF.